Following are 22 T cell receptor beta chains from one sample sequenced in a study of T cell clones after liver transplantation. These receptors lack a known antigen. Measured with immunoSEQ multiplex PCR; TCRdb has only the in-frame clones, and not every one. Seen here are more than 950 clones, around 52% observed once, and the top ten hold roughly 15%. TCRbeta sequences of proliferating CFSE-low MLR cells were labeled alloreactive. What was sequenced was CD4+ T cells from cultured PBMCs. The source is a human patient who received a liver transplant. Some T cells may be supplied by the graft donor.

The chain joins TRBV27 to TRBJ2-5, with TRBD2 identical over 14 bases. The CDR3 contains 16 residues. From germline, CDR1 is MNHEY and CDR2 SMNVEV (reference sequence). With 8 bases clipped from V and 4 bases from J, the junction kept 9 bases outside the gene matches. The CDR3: CASRTGTSGGRETQYF. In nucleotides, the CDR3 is TGTGCCAGCCGCACCGGGACTAGCGGGGGAAGAGAGACCCAGTACTTC.

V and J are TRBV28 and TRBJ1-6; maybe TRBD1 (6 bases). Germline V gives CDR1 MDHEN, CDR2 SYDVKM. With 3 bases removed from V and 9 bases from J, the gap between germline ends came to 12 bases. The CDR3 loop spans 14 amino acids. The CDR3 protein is CASSFRGGGSPLHF. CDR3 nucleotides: TGTGCCAGCAGTTTCAGGGGAGGTGGTTCACCCCTCCACTTT.

The DNA of the CDR3 is TGTGCCAGCAGTTTACCTGGGGACAGGTTCTCTGGGGCCAACGTCCTGACTTTC. Encoded protein: CASSLPGDRFSGANVLTF. The V gene is TRBV28, the J gene TRBJ2-6; 8 bases fit TRBD1. CDR1 is MDHEN, CDR2 SYDVKM, per germline. The CDR3 length is 18 residues. With V trimmed by 2 bases and J by 0 bases, 6 bases remained unmatched.

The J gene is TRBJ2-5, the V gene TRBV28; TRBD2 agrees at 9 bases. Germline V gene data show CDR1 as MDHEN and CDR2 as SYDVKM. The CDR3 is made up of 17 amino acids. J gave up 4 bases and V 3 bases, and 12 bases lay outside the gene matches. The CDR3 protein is CASSFGGGAGVRETQYF. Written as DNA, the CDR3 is TGTGCCAGCAGTTTCGGCGGGGGGGCGGGTGTCCGAGAGACCCAGTACTTC.

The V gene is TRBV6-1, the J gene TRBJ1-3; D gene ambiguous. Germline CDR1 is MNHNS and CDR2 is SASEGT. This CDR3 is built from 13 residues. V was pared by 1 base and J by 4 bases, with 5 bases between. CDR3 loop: CASSEERGNTIYF. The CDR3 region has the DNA TGTGCCAGCAGTGAAGAACGGGGAAACACCATATATTTT.

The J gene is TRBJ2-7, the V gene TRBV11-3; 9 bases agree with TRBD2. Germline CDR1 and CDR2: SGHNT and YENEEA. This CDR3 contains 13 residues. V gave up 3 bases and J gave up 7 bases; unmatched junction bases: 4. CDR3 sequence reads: CASSFSGSEEQYV. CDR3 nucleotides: TGTGCCAGCAGCTTTAGCGGGAGCGAAGAGCAGTACGTC.

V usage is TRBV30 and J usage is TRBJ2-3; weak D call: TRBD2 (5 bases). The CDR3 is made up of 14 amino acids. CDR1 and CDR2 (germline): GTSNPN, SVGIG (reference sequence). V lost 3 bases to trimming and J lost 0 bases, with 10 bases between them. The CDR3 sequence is CAWRARGSTDTQYF. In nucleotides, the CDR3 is TGTGCCTGGAGAGCTCGCGGGAGCACAGATACGCAGTATTTT.

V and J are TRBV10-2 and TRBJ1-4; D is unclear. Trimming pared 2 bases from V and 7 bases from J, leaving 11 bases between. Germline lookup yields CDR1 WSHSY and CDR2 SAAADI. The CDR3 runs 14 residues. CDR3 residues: CASSEPHLGEKLFF. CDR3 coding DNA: TGCGCCAGCAGTGAGCCCCATTTGGGTGAAAAACTGTTTTTT.

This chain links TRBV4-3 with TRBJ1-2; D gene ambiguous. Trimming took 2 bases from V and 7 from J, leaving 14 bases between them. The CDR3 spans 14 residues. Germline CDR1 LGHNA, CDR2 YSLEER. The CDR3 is CASSQTAGVGGYTF. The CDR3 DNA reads TGCGCCAGCAGCCAAACCGCGGGTGTGGGTGGCTACACCTTC.

The CDR3 is CASSLGRDSEKLFF. DNA for the CDR3: TGTGCCAGCAGCTTAGGTCGGGACAGTGAAAAACTGTTTTTT. The chain links TRBV7-2 to TRBJ1-4, with TRBD1 matching over 7 bases. Trimming cost V 1 base and J 7 bases; bases outside gene matches: 3. This CDR3 spans 14 amino acids. Germline lookup yields CDR1 SGHTA and CDR2 FQGNSA.

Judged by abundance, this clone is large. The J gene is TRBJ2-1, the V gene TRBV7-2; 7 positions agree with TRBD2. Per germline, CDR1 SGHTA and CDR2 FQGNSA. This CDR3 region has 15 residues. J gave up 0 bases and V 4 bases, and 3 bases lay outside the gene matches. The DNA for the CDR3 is TGTGCCAGCAGCTCTTCGGGAGGCTCCTACAATGAGCAGTTCTTC. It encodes CASSSSGGSYNEQFF.

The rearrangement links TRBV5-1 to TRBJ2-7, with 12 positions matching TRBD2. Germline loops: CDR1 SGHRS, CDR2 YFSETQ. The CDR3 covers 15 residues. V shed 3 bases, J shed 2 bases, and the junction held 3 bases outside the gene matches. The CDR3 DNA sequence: TGCGCCAGCAGCTCTCTAGCGGGGGGGCCCTACGAGCAGTACTTC. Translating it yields CASSSLAGGPYEQYF.

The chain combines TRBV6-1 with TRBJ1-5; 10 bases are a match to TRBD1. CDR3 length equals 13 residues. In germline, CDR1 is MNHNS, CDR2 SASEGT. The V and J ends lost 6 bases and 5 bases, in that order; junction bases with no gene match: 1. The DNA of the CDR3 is TGTGCCAGCAGGGACAGGGGGGATCAGCCCCAGCATTTT. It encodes CASRDRGDQPQHF.

The CDR3 is CASSIRGQWETQYF. DNA of the CDR3: TGTGCCAGTAGTATAAGGGGGCAGTGGGAGACCCAGTACTTC. The chain joins TRBV19 to TRBJ2-5, with 7 bases identical to TRBD1. Looked up from germline, CDR1 is LNHDA and CDR2 is SQIVND (reference sequence). The CDR3 has 14 residues. Germline trimming cut 2 bases from V and 5 bases from J; bases unmatched to any gene: 5.

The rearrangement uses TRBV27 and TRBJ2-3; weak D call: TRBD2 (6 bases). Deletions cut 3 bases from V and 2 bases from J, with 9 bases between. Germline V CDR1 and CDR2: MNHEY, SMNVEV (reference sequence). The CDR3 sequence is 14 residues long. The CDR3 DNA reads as TGTGCCAGCAGTTTGCGGGACCCCACAGATACGCAGTATTTT. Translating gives CASSLRDPTDTQYF.

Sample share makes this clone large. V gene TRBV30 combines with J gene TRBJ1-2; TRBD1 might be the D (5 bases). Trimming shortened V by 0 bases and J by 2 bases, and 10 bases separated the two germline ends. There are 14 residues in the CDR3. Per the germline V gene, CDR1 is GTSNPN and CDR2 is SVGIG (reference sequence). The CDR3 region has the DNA TGTGCCTGGAGTGTTTGGGACGGCAACTATGGCTACACCTTC. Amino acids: CAWSVWDGNYGYTF.

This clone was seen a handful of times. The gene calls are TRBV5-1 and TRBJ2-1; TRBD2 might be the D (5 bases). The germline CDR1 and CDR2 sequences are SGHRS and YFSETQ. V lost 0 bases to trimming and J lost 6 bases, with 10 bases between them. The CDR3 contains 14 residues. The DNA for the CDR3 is TGCGCCAGCAGCTTGGGGAACAGCGGCAATGAGCAGTTCTTC. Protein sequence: CASSLGNSGNEQFF. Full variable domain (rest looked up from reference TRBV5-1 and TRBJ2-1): KAGVTQTPRYLIKTRGQQVTLSCSPISGHRSVSWYQQTPGQGLQFLFEYFSETQRNKGNFPGRFSGRQFSNSRSEMNVSTLELGDSALYLCASSLGNSGNEQFFGPGTRLTVL.

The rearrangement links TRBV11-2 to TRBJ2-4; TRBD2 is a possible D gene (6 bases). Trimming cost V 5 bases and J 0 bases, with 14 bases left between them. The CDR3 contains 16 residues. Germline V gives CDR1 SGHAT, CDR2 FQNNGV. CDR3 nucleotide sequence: TGTGCCAGCAGCCCGTCTAGCGTGCTAGCCAAAAACATTCAGTACTTC. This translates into CASSPSSVLAKNIQYF. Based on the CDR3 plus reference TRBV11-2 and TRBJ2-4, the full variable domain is EAGVAQSPRYKIIEKRQSVAFWCNPISGHATLYWYQQILGQGPKLLIQFQNNGVVDDSQLPKDRFSAERLKGVDSTLKIQPAKLEDSAVYLCASSPSSVLAKNIQYFGAGTRLSVL.

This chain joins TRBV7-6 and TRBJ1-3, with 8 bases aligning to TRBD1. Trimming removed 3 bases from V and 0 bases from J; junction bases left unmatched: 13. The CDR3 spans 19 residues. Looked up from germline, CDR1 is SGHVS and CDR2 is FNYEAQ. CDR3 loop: CASSLEGRAGGHSGNTIYF. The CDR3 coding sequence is TGTGCCAGCAGCTTGGAAGGCAGGGCAGGGGGCCACTCTGGAAACACCATATATTTT.

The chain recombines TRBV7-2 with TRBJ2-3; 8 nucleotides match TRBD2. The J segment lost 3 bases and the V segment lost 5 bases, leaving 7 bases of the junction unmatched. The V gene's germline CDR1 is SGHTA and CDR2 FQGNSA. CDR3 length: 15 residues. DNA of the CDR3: TGTGCCAGCAGCAGCCGGGGGGGAGGGACAGATACGCAGTATTTT. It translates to CASSSRGGGTDTQYF.

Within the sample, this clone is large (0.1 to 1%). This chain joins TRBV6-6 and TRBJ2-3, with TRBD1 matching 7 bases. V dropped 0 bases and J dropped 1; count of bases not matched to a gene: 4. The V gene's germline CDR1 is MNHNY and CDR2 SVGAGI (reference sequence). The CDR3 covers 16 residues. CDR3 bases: TGTGCCAGCAGTTACTCGAGGGGGCCCGGCACAGATACGCAGTATTTT. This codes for CASSYSRGPGTDTQYF.

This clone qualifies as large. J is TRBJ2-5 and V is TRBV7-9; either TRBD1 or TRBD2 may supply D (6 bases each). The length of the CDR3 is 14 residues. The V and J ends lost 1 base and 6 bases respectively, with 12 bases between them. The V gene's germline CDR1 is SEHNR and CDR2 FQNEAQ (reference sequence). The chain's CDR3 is CASSLEGGGKTQYF. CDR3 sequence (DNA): TGTGCCAGCAGCTTAGAAGGAGGGGGAAAGACCCAGTACTTC.